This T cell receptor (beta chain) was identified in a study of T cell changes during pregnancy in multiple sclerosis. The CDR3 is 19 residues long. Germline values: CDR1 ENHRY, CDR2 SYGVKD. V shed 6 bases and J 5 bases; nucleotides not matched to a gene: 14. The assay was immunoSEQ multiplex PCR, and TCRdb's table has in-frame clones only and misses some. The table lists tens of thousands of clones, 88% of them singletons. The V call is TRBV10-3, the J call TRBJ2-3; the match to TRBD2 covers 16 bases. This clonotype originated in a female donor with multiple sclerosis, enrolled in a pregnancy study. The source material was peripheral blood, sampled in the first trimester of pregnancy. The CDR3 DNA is TGTGCCATCAGCACAACGAGCGGGACTAGCGGGAGGGGAGAAGATACGCAGTATTTT. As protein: CAISTTSGTSGRGEDTQYF.